Listed below are T cell receptor beta chains from one sample, sequenced in a study of shared clonotypes between healthy human individuals. The table came from immunoSEQ multiplex PCR; TCRdb's copy has only in-frame clones and leaves some out. Among some 1,600,000 clones, about 98% were seen once, and the ten largest hold approximately 0.44%. The specimen was naive CD4+ T cells sorted from blood. These receptors all come from a young man in good health. CDR3s include the opening cysteine and the closing phenylalanine or tryptophan. D genes are given only for firm matches. A clone size is listed for some rows: how often the clone was seen (once, few, many), or a class if it is expanded.

>TRBV10-1|.|.|TRBJ1-1
TGCGCCAGCAGTCTCGAAGGTTTAGGGGAAGCTTTCTTT
CASSLEGLGEAFF
>TRBV5-1|.|.|TRBJ2-7
TGCGCCAGCAGCTTGGGGGGCAAGCAGGGAAACTACGAGCAGTACTTC
CASSLGGKQGNYEQYF
>TRBV14|.|TRBD2|TRBJ2-1
TGTGCCAGCAGCCAGTATCCTAGCGGCAGCTCCTACAATGAGCAGTTCTTC
CASSQYPSGSSYNEQFF
>TRBV15|once|.|TRBJ1-4
TGTGCCACCAGCAGACAACAGTCGGTGGCAACTAATGAAAAACTGTTTTTT
CATSRQQSVATNEKLFF
>TRBV9|.|.|TRBJ1-1
TGTGCCAGCGGAGGGAGAACTGAAGCTTTCTTT
CASGGRTEAFF
>TRBV5-6|.|.|TRBJ2-1
TGTGCCAGCAGCTTCGGTCGGATTAATGAGCAGTTCTTC
CASSFGRINEQFF
>TRBV28|.|.|TRBJ2-1
TGTGCCAGCAGGGAGGGGGTCAGTGAGCAGTTCTTC
CASREGVSEQFF
>TRBV7-2|.|TRBD2|TRBJ2-7
TGTGCCAGCAGCTTAGTGGGACTAGCGGAACGCAAACGGGATGAGCAGTACTTC
CASSLVGLAERKRDEQYF
>TRBV4-2|.|TRBD1|TRBJ2-7
TGTGCCAGCAGCCAAGAGACAGGGGGCTCCTACGAGCAGTACTTC
CASSQETGGSYEQYF
>TRBV11-3|.|.|TRBJ2-7
TGTGCCAGCAGCCCACTCGAGCGGCCCTACGAGCAGTACTTC
CASSPLERPYEQYF
>TRBV28|.|TRBD2|TRBJ2-1
TGTGCCAGCAGTTCTTTAGCGGGACGTGAGCAGTTCTTC
CASSSLAGREQFF
>TRBV15|.|.|TRBJ2-7
TGTGCCACCAGCAGGGTCGCAACCTACGAGCAGTACTTC
CATSRVATYEQYF
>TRBV7-2|.|TRBD2|TRBJ2-5
TGTGCCAGCAGCTCTCGACTAGCGGGCCGCCAAGAGACCCAGTACTTC
CASSSRLAGRQETQYF
>TRBV2|.|TRBD2|TRBJ2-2
TGTGCCAGCAGTGAACTAGCGGGAGTCCCCCGGTTTTTT
CASSELAGVPRFF
>TRBV2|once|TRBD1|TRBJ1-3
TGTGCCAGCACCCTCGGGACAGGGGTCGGAAACACCATATATTTT
CASTLGTGVGNTIYF
>TRBV25-1|.|TRBD2|TRBJ2-7
TGTGCCAGCAGAGGGACGGGAGGGTCCTACGAGCAGTACTTC
CASRGTGGSYEQYF
>TRBV14|.|.|TRBJ2-5
TGTGCCAGCAGCCAAGATCGCAGTTTAACCCAGTACTTC
CASSQDRSLTQYF
>TRBV29-1|.|.|TRBJ1-4
TGCAGCGTCGCGGAGACCGATAATGAAAAACTGTTTTTT
CSVAETDNEKLFF
>TRBV18|few|.|TRBJ1-5
TGTGCCAGCTCCCTCGATGGGGATCAGCCCCAGCATTTT
CASSLDGDQPQHF
>TRBV2|.|.|TRBJ2-1
TGTGCCAGCAGTGACAGGGTACTAGCGTTAGGGGGGAATGAGCAGTTCTTC
CASSDRVLALGGNEQFF
>TRBV25-1|.|.|TRBJ1-1
TGTGCCAGCAGTGAAGGAGGCAGGACGCTTACCACTGAAGCTTTCTTT
CASSEGGRTLTTEAFF
>TRBV2|once|.|TRBJ2-5
TGTGCCAGCAGTATCGGGTACCAAGAGACCCAGTACTTC
CASSIGYQETQYF
>TRBV18|.|.|TRBJ1-1
TGTGCCAGCTCAACTATAGGACAGTATCGGGCTTTCTTT
CASSTIGQYRAFF
>TRBV10-1|.|.|TRBJ2-1
TGCGCCAGCAGTGGGACCCGCAGCTCCTACAATGAGCAGTTCTTC
CASSGTRSSYNEQFF
>TRBV14|.|.|TRBJ1-5
TGTGCCAGCAGCCAAGAAGTGGGTCAGCCCCAGCATTTT
CASSQEVGQPQHF
>TRBV10-2|once|TRBD1|TRBJ1-5
TGCGCCAGCAGTGAGACACAGGGACAGAGTCAGCCCCAGCATTTT
CASSETQGQSQPQHF
>TRBV1|.|.|TRBJ1-4
TGCACCAGCAGCCAAGGCAGGGGAGCTTGGCTGTTTTTT
CTSSQGRGAWLFF
>TRBV19|.|TRBD1|TRBJ1-1
TGTGCCAGTAGTGGGACAGGATGGACTGAAGCTTTCTTT
CASSGTGWTEAFF
>TRBV7-2|.|.|TRBJ2-7
TGTGCCAGCAGCTTAATCGGACAAGTCCGGGAGCAGTACTTC
CASSLIGQVREQYF
>TRBV28|.|.|TRBJ2-5
TGTGCCAGCAGTTTAAAACAGACTCAGCAGTACTTC
CASSLKQTQQYF
>TRBV6-1|.|TRBD1|TRBJ1-3
TGTGCCAGCAGTGAACGCAGGGGGCCTGGAAACACCATATATTTT
CASSERRGPGNTIYF
>TRBV29-1|.|TRBD2|TRBJ2-7
TGCAGCGTTGTAGTGGGTGGGACTAGCGGGAACGAGCAGTACTTC
CSVVVGGTSGNEQYF
>TRBV5-4|.|TRBD1|TRBJ1-3
TGTGCCAGCAGCTTGTTACAGGGGGCAAGGCCCGGAAACACCATATATTTT
CASSLLQGARPGNTIYF
>TRBV2|.|TRBD2|TRBJ2-7
TGTGCCAGCAGTGAAGCCCTACTAGCGGGAATATCCTACGAGCAGTACTTC
CASSEALLAGISYEQYF
>TRBV7-7|few|TRBD1|TRBJ1-5
TGTGCCAGCAGCCTCGACAGGGATCAGCCCCAGCATTTT
CASSLDRDQPQHF
>TRBV11-2|.|.|TRBJ2-1
TGTGCCAGCAGCTTCCCGGGCAGGGTAGGCTACAATGAGCAGTTCTTC
CASSFPGRVGYNEQFF
>TRBV29-1|.|.|TRBJ1-1
TGCAGCGGACAGGCGGGGTTGTACACTGAAGCTTTCTTT
CSGQAGLYTEAFF
>TRBV7-2|.|.|TRBJ2-7
TGTGCCAGCAGCTTGGTAGGGCAGGGGACCTACGAGCAGTACTTC
CASSLVGQGTYEQYF
>TRBV6-4|.|TRBD2|TRBJ2-1
TGTGCCAGCAGTGACTCGGCTAGCGGGCACAATGAGCAGTTCTTC
CASSDSASGHNEQFF
>TRBV2|.|.|TRBJ2-1
TGTGCCAGCACGGACTCCCAAATCGGCAATGAGCAGTTCTTC
CASTDSQIGNEQFF
>TRBV19|.|.|TRBJ1-1
TGTGCCAGTAGTACGGGACGCGAGAACACTGAAGCTTTCTTT
CASSTGRENTEAFF
>TRBV7-2|.|TRBD2|TRBJ2-5
TGTGCCAGCAGCTTCAAGGTGGCTAGCGGAGCTCAAGAGACCCAGTACTTC
CASSFKVASGAQETQYF
>TRBV10-3|.|.|TRBJ2-1
TGTGCCATCAGTGAAAGTAACAATGAGCAGTTCTTC
CAISESNNEQFF
>TRBV14|.|TRBD1|TRBJ2-7
TGTGCCAGCAGCCAAGGGGCCGACAGGGACTACGAGCAGTACTTC
CASSQGADRDYEQYF
>TRBV11-2|.|.|TRBJ1-5
TGTGCCAGCAGCTTATACGAAAATCAGCCCCAGCATTTT
CASSLYENQPQHF
>TRBV28|.|.|TRBJ2-5
TGTGCCAGCAGTTCGATTCTCAGGGCAGGTGATGAGACCCAGTACTTC
CASSSILRAGDETQYF